These T cell receptor beta chains were read from a single sample in a study of cytomegalovirus exposure and HLA in healthy donors. TCRdb's table, derived via immunoSEQ multiplex PCR, lists solely in-frame clones and lacks some. The sample has about 190,000 clones, over 70% seen once. The sequenced sample was PBMCs. The receptors were sampled from a woman aged 18-30 years in good health and CMV-seronegative. CDR3s include the opening cysteine and the closing phenylalanine or tryptophan. The D gene is left open where the match is weak. The size field is filled for only some rows; it gives once, few, many or a size class.

DNA	CDR3	D	size	V	J
TGTGCCAGCAGTGGGCTGGACAGGGGTAGCAATCAGCCCCAGCATTTT	CASSGLDRGSNQPQHF	TRBD1	NA	TRBV6-1	TRBJ1-5
TGTGCCAGCAGTCCCCCCTTAAACACAGATACGCAGTATTTT	CASSPPLNTDTQYF	NA	few	TRBV25-1	TRBJ2-3
TGTGCCAGCAGCTTAGACCTGGGACAGAGAAACACCATATATTTT	CASSLDLGQRNTIYF	TRBD1	few	TRBV4-2	TRBJ1-3
TGTGCCAGCAGCGTAGCTCCCCGGGACATTTATAATTCACCCCTCCACTTT	CASSVAPRDIYNSPLHF	NA	few	TRBV9	TRBJ1-6
TGTGCCAGCAGTCCCCCCCTAGCGGGAGGAGAGACCCAGTACTTC	CASSPPLAGGETQYF	TRBD2	NA	TRBV28	TRBJ2-5
TGTGCCAGCAGCTTGGGACTCTATAGCAATCAGCCCCAGCATTTT	CASSLGLYSNQPQHF	NA	NA	TRBV5-6	TRBJ1-5
TGTGCCAGCTCGGGGGACGGCACCGGGGAGCTGTTTTTT	CASSGDGTGELFF	NA	NA	TRBV14	TRBJ2-2
TGTGCCTGGAGTGTACAGGGGGCGTTTGGCTACACCTTC	CAWSVQGAFGYTF	TRBD1	once	TRBV30	TRBJ1-2
TGTGCCAGTAGTAATTACAACCGGGACAGGGATGGCTACACCTTC	CASSNYNRDRDGYTF	TRBD1	NA	TRBV19	TRBJ1-2
TGTGCCAGCAGCTCCTGGGCGGGTGAAGCTTTCTTT	CASSSWAGEAFF	NA	NA	TRBV7-3	TRBJ1-1
TGTGCCAGCAGTGAAGCCGCGACAGGGGTAGACGAGCAGTACTTC	CASSEAATGVDEQYF	TRBD1	NA	TRBV2	TRBJ2-7
TGTGCCAGCAGTGTAAACGGCGGCTACGAGCAGTACTTC	CASSVNGGYEQYF	NA	NA	TRBV2	TRBJ2-7
TGCGCCAGCAGCCAAGATCGCGGAGGGATATCCTACGAGCAGTACTTC	CASSQDRGGISYEQYF	NA	NA	TRBV4-3	TRBJ2-7
TGTGCCAGCAGTGATAACAGGGGCTTAGGAAACACCATATATTTT	CASSDNRGLGNTIYF	TRBD1	NA	TRBV2	TRBJ1-3
TGTGCCAGCAGCTTTCAAACAGGGCAAGAGACCCAGTACTTC	CASSFQTGQETQYF	NA	NA	TRBV7-2	TRBJ2-5
TGTGCCAGCAGCTTTACACAGGGGGCTTATAACTCTGGGGCCAACGTCCTGACTTTC	CASSFTQGAYNSGANVLTF	TRBD1	NA	TRBV7-8	TRBJ2-6
TGTGCCAGTAGTATGGCAGGGCTGTCCACCGGGGAGCTGTTTTTT	CASSMAGLSTGELFF	NA	NA	TRBV19	TRBJ2-2